The rows below give T cell receptor beta chains drawn from one sample of a study of sequential checkpoint blockade in melanoma. Sequencing used immunoSEQ multiplex PCR; TCRdb keeps in-frame clones, though not all of them. The sample lists around 18,000 clones; roughly two thirds were seen once. This specimen was CD8+ T cells sorted from blood (inferred from file names), taken from a patient given nivolumab and ipilimumab in sequence. The receptors were sampled from a human donor with melanoma. The CDR3 runs from the conserved cysteine through the conserved F or W.

v_gene,j_gene,CDR3aa
TRBV7-9,TRBJ2-5,CASSSRLAGFQETQYF
TRBV7-3,TRBJ2-7,CASSLAGGDYEQYF
TRBV9,TRBJ2-1,CASSPHSEQGYEQFF
TRBV7-6,TRBJ2-7,CASSPRTSGTREQYF
TRBV29-1,TRBJ2-1,CSVESLNIDRARYNEQFF
TRBV6-5,NA,CASSYSKRPYEQYF
TRBV11-2,TRBJ2-1,CASSLEASGRPYNEQFF
TRBV6-5,TRBJ2-1,CASAQVYNEQFF
TRBV9,TRBJ2-1,CASSVGWGSGHNEQFF
TRBV19,TRBJ1-5,CASSTLQTGGHQPQHF
TRBV15,TRBJ1-4,CATSDGRTGATNEKLFF
TRBV7-8,TRBJ2-7,CASSFSGRSSYEQYF
TRBV6-5,TRBJ2-7,CASSIGQGSYEQYF
TRBV6-5,TRBJ1-5,CASSLGQGGNQPQHF
TRBV9,TRBJ2-7,CASSVRDREVEEQYF
TRBV7-9,TRBJ2-5,CASSLDISRGFGTQYF
TRBV4-1,TRBJ2-1,CASSPGGQVNEQFF
TRBV6-5,TRBJ2-2,CASSSRDRGPVWELFF
TRBV19,TRBJ2-1,CASSTPGNEQFF
TRBV7-8,TRBJ2-1,CASSLVPRGNEQFF
TRBV30,TRBJ1-5,CAWGGQGSGPQHF
TRBV7-8,TRBJ2-1,CASSFSGGIPYNEQFF
TRBV19,TRBJ1-2,CASRDTRIVGYTF
TRBV5-6,TRBJ2-7,CASSPTGSSYEQYF
TRBV7-6,TRBJ2-7,CASSSGKMDGRHEQYF
TRBV5-1,TRBJ2-1,CASSFSLAGGYNEQFF
TRBV4-3,TRBJ2-7,CASSQVSEGPYEQYF
TRBV5-1,TRBJ2-7,CASSEGTVGIEQYF
TRBV5-6,TRBJ1-1,CASSFTVLNTEAFF
TRBV29-1,TRBJ2-1,CSVEVGPSGGQTYNEQFF
TRBV27,TRBJ1-2,CASSFSRTNYGYTF
TRBV9,TRBJ2-3,CASSVAVAASTDTQYF
TRBV6-6,TRBJ2-7,CASRMRGLEQYF
TRBV7-2,TRBJ2-1,CASREGLAPLDEQFF
TRBV6-1,TRBJ1-1,CASSATGGEEAFF
TRBV29-1,TRBJ2-5,CSGREMGETQYF
TRBV9,TRBJ2-6,CASSVNRGAILSGANVLTF
TRBV4-2,TRBJ1-1,CASSQPGTLSTEAFF
TRBV7-6,TRBJ2-2,CASSSSGGPNTGELFF
TRBV13,TRBJ2-7,CASSPLGLGSGEQYF
TRBV7-2,TRBJ2-7,CASSLWGEYVVEQYF
TRBV4-2,TRBJ2-1,CASSQDGQGDPDEQFF
TRBV6-5,TRBJ1-6,CASSYQGNDNSPLHF
TRBV6-6,TRBJ2-7,CASSSPHVVEQYF
TRBV4-3,TRBJ1-6,CASSQRTGTGVSPLHF
TRBV7-8,TRBJ1-2,CASSSGVDYGYTF
TRBV7-8,TRBJ2-6,CASSFRHDLTF